This T cell receptor (beta chain) is drawn from a study of T cell repertoires in cytomegalovirus infection. The study's findings and limits: The ex vivo response showed dominance by HLA-C-restricted CMV-specific TCR beta clonotypes. The cumulative frequency of public TCR beta families identified carriers of CMV plus the relevant HLA.

Using its own MiXCR run on the reads, TCRdb lists one record per CDR3 protein. The sample yields about 490,000 distinct CDR3 sequences, about 15% seen once. Trimming left V 0 bases short and J 5 bases short, with 11 bases between. The germline CDR1 and CDR2 sequences are PRHDT and FYEKMQ (reference sequence). The CDR3 covers 15 residues. For this clonotype: Its antigen remains unknown.

Source material: CD8+ T cells from PBMCs. The chain joins TRBV13 to TRBJ1-5; possible D gene TRBD1, 6 bases. The clonotype originates from a human donor in good health (CMV status not recorded). Some clones in this sample may be carry-over from other donors' samples. The CDR3 DNA reads TGTGCCAGCAGCTTAGGCAGGGGTGGGCATCAGCCCCAGCATTTT. Amino acid sequence: CASSLGRGGHQPQHF. The full variable domain, with the rest looked up from reference TRBV13 and TRBJ1-5, is AAGVIQSPRHLIKEKRETATLKCYPIPRHDTVYWYQQGPGQDPQFLISFYEKMQSDKGSIPDRFSAQQFSDYHSELNMSSLELGDSALYFCASSLGRGGHQPQHFGDGTRLSIL.